These T cell receptor beta chains were read from a single sample in a study of T-cell memory formation after mild COVID-19. TCRdb redid the calling of the 5' RACE reads with MiXCR, one entry per CDR3 protein. The table lists over 350,000 distinct CDR3 sequences, approximately 16% of them singletons. Specimen: PBMCs or a T cell subset sorted from them (not recorded which). All receptors derive from a young man who had mild COVID-19 (a few samples of this study predate the infection). Cell type and time point are not known. Each CDR3 is given with its conserved first and last residue. A D gene is named only where the DNA matches it firmly. The size field is filled for only some rows; it gives once, few, many or a size class.

J,V,length,size,D,DNA,CDR3
TRBJ2-1,TRBV29-1,14,few,TRBD1,TGCAGCGTCAGGGGACAGGGTAGGGGGAATGAGCAGTTCTTC,CSVRGQGRGNEQFF
TRBJ2-7,TRBV6-5,14,.,.,TGTGCCAGCAGTCTACAGACAGGAAGGGACGAGCAGTACTTC,CASSLQTGRDEQYF
TRBJ1-2,TRBV7-2,15,.,.,TGTGCCAGCAGCTTAAGGTTACCCGCGAACTATGGCTACACCTTC,CASSLRLPANYGYTF
TRBJ2-1,TRBV7-9,15,.,.,TGTGCCAGCAGCCCCCCGGGGAGGGGGTGGAATGAGCAGTTCTTC,CASSPPGRGWNEQFF
TRBJ1-4,TRBV12-3/TRBV12-4,16,.,.,TGTGCCAGCAGCCGAACAGGAGGGCGGATTAATGAAAAACTGTTTTTT,CASSRTGGRINEKLFF
TRBJ2-3,TRBV18,15,.,.,TGTGCCAGCTCACCCCTAGGGGCCGGGACAGATACGCAGTATTTT,CASSPLGAGTDTQYF
TRBJ2-1,TRBV5-1,15,few,TRBD2,TGCGCCAGCAGCCCCCCAGGACTAGGGGCCAATGAGCAGTTCTTC,CASSPPGLGANEQFF
TRBJ2-5,TRBV20-1,15,.,.,TGCAGTGCTAGGTCCATCGACACGGTGGGAGAGACCCAGTACTTC,CSARSIDTVGETQYF
TRBJ2-5,TRBV29-1,14,few,.,TGCAGCGTTGGTCAAGGGGCCCTTCAAGAGACCCAGTACTTC,CSVGQGALQETQYF
TRBJ1-5,TRBV27,14,.,TRBD1,TGTGCCAGCAGTCTGACAGGGACCGTGGGGCCCCAGCATTTT,CASSLTGTVGPQHF
TRBJ2-5,TRBV4-1,13,few,.,TGCGCCAGCAGCGAGGGGGGCCCAGAGACCCAGTACTTC,CASSEGGPETQYF
TRBJ1-5,TRBV2,13,.,.,TGTGCCAGCAGGGGCGAAAGCGGTCAGCCCCAGCATTTT,CASRGESGQPQHF
TRBJ1-6,TRBV18,14,.,.,TGTGCCAGCTCACCACCGGGCAGGAATTCACCCCTCCACTTT,CASSPPGRNSPLHF